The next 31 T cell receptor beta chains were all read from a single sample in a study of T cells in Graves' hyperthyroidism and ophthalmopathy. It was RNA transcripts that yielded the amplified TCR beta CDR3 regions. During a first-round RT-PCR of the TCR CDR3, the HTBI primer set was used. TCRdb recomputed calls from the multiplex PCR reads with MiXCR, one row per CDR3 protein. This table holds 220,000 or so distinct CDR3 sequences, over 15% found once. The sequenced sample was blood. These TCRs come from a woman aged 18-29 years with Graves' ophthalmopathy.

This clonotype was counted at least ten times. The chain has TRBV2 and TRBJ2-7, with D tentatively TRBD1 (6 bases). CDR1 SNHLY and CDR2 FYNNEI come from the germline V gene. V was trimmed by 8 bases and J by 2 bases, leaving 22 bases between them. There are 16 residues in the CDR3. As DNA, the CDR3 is TGTGCCAGCTACGGCCCTCTACAGGGCAACACCTACGAGCAGTACTTC. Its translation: CASYGPLQGNTYEQYF.

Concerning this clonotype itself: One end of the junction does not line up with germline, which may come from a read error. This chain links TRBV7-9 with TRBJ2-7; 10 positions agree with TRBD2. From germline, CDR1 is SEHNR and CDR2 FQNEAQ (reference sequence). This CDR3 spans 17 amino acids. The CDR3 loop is CASSLAVASGGSYEQYF. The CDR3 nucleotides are TGCGCCAGCAGCTTGGCTGTAGCTAGCGGGGGATCCTACGAGCAGTACTTC. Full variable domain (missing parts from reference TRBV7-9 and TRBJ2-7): DTGVSQNPRHKITKRGQNVTFRCDPISEHNRLYWYRQTLGQGPEFLTYFQNEAQLEKSRLLSDRFSAERPKGSFSTLEIQRTEQGDSAMYLCASSLAVASGGSYEQYFGPGTRLTVT.

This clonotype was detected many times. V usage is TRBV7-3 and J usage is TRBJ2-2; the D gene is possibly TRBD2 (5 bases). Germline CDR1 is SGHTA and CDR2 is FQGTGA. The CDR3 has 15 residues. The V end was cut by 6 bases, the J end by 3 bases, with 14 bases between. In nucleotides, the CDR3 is TGTGCCAGCAGTCCGGGCTCCGGGGACACCGGGGAGCTGTTTTTT. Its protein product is CASSPGSGDTGELFF.

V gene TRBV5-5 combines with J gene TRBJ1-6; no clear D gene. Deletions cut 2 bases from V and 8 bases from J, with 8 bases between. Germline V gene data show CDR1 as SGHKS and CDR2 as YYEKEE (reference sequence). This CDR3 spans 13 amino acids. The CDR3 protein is CASSFGMDSPLHF. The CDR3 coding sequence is TGTGCCAGCAGCTTTGGAATGGATTCACCCCTCCACTTT.

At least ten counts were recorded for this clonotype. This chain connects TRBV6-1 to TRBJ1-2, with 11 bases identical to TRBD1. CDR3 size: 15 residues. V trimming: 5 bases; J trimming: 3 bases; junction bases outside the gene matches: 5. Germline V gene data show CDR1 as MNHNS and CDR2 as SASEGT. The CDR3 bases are TGTGCCAGCAGTCGGACAGGGGGCAAGTACTATGGCTACACCTTC. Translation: CASSRTGGKYYGYTF.

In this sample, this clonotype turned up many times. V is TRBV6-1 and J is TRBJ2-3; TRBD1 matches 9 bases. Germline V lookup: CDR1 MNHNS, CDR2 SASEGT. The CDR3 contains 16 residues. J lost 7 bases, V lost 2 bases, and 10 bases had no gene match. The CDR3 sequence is CASSERIRTGENTQYF. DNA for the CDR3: TGTGCCAGCAGTGAAAGGATCAGGACAGGGGAAAATACGCAGTATTTT.

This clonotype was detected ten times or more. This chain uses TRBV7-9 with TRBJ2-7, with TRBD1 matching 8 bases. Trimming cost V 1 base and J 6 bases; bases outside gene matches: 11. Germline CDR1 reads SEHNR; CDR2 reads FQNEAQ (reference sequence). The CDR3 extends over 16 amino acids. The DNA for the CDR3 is TGTGCCAGCAGCTTAGATGGGACAGGAGGACTGAGCGAGCAGTACTTC. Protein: CASSLDGTGGLSEQYF.

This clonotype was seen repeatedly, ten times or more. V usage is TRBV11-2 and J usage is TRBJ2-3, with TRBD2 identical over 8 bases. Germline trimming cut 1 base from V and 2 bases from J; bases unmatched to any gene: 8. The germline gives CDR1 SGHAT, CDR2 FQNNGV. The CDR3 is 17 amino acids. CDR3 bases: TGTGCCAGCAGCTTAGTAGGGGTAGCGGGGTACACAGATACGCAGTATTTT. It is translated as CASSLVGVAGYTDTQYF.

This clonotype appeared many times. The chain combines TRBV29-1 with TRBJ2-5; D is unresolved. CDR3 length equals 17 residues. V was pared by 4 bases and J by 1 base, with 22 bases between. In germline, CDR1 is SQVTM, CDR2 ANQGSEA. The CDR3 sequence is CSVVTYVPMFIQETQYF. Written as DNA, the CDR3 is TGCAGCGTTGTTACATATGTTCCAATGTTTATCCAAGAGACCCAGTACTTC.

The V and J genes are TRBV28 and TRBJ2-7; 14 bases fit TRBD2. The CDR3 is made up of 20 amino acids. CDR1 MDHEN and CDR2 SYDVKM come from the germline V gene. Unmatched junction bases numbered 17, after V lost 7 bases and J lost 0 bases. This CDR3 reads CASNPTVRTSGGQSSYEQYF. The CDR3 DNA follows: TGTGCCAGCAACCCAACGGTGAGGACTAGCGGGGGGCAGAGCTCCTACGAGCAGTACTTC. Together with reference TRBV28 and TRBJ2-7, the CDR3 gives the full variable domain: DVKVTQSSRYLVKRTGEKVFLECVQDMDHENMFWYRQDPGLGLRLIYFSYDVKMKEKGDIPEGYSVSREKKERFSLILESASTNQTSMYLCASNPTVRTSGGQSSYEQYFGPGTRLTVT.

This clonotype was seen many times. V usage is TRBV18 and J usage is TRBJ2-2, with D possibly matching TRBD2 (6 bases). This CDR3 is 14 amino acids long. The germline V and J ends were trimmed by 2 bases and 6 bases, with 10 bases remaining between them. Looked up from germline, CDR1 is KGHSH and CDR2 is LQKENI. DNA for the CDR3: TGTGCCAGCTCACCAAGAGGAGGGGCCGGGGAGCTGTTTTTT. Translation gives CASSPRGGAGELFF. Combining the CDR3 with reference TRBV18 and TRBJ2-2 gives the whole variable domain NAGVMQNPRHLVRRRGQEARLRCSPMKGHSHVYWYRQLPEEGLKFMVYLQKENIIDESGMPKERFSAEFPKEGPSILRIQQVVRGDSAAYFCASSPRGGAGELFFGEGSRLTVL.

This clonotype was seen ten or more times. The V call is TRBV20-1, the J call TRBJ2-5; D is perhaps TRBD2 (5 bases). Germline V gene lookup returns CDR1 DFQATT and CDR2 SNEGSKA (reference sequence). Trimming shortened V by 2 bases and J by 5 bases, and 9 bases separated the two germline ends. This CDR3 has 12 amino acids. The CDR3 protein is CSARRLAETQYF. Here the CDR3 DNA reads TGCAGTGCTAGACGGTTAGCGGAGACCCAGTACTTC.

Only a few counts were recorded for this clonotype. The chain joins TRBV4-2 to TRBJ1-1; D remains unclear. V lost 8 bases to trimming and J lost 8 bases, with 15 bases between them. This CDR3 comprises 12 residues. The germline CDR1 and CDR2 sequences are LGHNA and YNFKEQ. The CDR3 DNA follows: TGTGCCAGCCAAGGGAGATGGGAAGAAGCTTTCTTT. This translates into CASQGRWEEAFF.

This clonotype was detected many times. CDR3 protein: CASSFGRLNTGELFF. The CDR3 DNA follows: TGCGCCAGCAGCTTCGGGAGATTGAACACCGGGGAGCTGTTTTTT. The chain recombines TRBV5-1 with TRBJ2-2; possible D gene TRBD2, 6 bases. Trimming took off 2 bases at V and 1 base at J, with 9 bases between the two ends. This CDR3 has 15 amino acids. From germline, CDR1 is SGHRS and CDR2 YFSETQ.

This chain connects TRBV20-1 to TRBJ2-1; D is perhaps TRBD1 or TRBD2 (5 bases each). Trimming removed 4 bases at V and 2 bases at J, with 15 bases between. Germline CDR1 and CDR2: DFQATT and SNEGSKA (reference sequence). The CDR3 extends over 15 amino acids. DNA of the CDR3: TGCAGTGCTAAAGACCTCCGGGACCCCTACAATGAGCAGTTCTTC. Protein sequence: CSAKDLRDPYNEQFF.

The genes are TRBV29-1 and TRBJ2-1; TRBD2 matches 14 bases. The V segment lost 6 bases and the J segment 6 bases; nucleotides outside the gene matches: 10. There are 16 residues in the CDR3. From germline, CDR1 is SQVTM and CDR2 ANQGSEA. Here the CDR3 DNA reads TGCAGCGTCTGTTTGCCCGGGACTAGCGGGAGCAATGAGCAGTTCTTC. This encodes CSVCLPGTSGSNEQFF.

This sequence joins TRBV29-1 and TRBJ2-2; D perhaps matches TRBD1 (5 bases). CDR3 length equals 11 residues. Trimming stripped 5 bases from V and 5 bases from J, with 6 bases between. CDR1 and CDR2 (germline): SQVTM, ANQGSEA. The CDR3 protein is CSVWTTGELFF. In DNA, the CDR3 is TGCAGCGTTTGGACAACCGGGGAGCTGTTTTTT.

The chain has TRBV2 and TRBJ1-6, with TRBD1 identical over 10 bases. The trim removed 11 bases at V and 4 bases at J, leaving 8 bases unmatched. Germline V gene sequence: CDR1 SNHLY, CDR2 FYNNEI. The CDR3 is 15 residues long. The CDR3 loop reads CAGSRDRGYNSPLHF. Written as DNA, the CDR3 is TGTGCCGGGTCCCGGGACAGGGGATATAATTCACCCCTCCACTTT.

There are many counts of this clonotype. The CDR3 protein is CASSLTGGGGDTQYF. For the CDR3, the DNA is TGTGCCAGCAGCTTAACTGGAGGAGGGGGAGATACGCAGTATTTT. The chain carries TRBV7-3 and TRBJ2-3; either TRBD1 or TRBD2 may fit D (6 bases each). Looked up from germline, CDR1 is SGHTA and CDR2 is FQGTGA. Trimming left V 0 bases short and J 5 bases short, with 12 bases between. The CDR3 consists of 15 residues.

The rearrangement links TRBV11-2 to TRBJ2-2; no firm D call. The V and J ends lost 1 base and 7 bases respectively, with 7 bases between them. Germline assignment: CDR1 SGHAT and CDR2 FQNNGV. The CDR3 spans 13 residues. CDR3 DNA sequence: TGTGCCAGCAGCTTAGGCGAAAGCGGGGAGCTGTTTTTT. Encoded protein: CASSLGESGELFF.

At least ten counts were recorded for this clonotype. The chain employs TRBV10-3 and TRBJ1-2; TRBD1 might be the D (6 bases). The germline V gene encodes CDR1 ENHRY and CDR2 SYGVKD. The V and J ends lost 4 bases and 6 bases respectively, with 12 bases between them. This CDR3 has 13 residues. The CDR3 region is CAISVMGANGYTF. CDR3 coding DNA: TGTGCCATCAGTGTTATGGGGGCGAATGGCTACACCTTC.

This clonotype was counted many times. The CDR3 DNA is TGTGCCAGCAGCCAAGGTGTAGGGTGGGAGACCCAGTACTTC. Translation gives CASSQGVGWETQYF. V and J are TRBV3-1 and TRBJ2-5, with D unresolved. This CDR3 has 14 amino acids. V lost 1 base and J 5 bases, leaving 11 bases between the germline ends. Looked up from germline, CDR1 is LGHDT and CDR2 is YNNKEL (reference sequence).

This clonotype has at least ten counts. The CDR3 region is CASSYSSWAKTLNTEAFF. CDR3 nucleotides: TGTGCCAGCAGTTACTCGTCTTGGGCTAAGACCTTGAACACTGAAGCTTTCTTT. This chain links TRBV6-5 with TRBJ1-1, with D hard to call. Germline V gene data show CDR1 as MNHEY and CDR2 as SVGAGI. Trimming pared 0 bases from V and 0 bases from J, leaving 17 bases between. The CDR3 consists of 18 residues.

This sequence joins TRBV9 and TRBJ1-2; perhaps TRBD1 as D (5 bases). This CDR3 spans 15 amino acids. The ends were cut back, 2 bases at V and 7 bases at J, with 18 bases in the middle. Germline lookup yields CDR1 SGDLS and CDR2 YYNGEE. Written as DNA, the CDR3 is TGTGCCAGCAGCGTTACATGGGGGGGAGTAGGTGGCTACACCTTC. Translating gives CASSVTWGGVGGYTF.

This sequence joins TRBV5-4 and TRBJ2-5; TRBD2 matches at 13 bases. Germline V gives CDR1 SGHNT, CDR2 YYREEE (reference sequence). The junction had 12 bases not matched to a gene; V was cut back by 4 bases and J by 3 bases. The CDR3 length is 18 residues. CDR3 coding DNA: TGTGCCAGCAGCGGCGACGGACTAGCGGGGGCTGGGGAAGAGACCCAGTACTTC. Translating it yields CASSGDGLAGAGEETQYF.

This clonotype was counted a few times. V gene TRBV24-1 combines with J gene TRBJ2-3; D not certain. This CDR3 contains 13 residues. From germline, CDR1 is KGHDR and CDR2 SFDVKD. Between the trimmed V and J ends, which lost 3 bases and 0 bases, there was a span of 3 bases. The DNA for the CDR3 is TGTGCCACCAGTGATACCAGCACAGATACGCAGTATTTT. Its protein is CATSDTSTDTQYF.

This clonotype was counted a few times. CDR3: CATSPLRDRGFRLSEQYF. DNA for the CDR3: TGTGCCACCAGCCCCCTTCGGGACAGGGGCTTTCGATTGAGCGAGCAGTACTTC. V usage is TRBV15 and J usage is TRBJ2-7; TRBD1 agrees at 10 bases. With 5 bases clipped from V and 6 bases from J, the junction kept 19 bases outside the gene matches. The CDR3 runs to 18 residues. In germline, CDR1 is LNHNV, CDR2 YYDKDF (reference sequence).

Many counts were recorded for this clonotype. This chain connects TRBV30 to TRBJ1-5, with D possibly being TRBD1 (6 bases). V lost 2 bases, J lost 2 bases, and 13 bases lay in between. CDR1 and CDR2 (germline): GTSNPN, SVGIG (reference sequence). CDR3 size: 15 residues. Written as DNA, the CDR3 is TGTGCCTGGAGTCTCCCTGACAGGCGCAATCAGCCCCAGCATTTT. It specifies CAWSLPDRRNQPQHF.

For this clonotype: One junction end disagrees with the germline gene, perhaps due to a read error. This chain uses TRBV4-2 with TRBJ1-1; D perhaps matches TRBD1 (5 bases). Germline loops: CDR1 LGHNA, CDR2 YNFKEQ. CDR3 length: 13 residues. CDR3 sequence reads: CASSPGRGDRCVF. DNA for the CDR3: TGTGCCAGCAGCCCGGGACGGGGGGATAGGTGTGTCTTT.

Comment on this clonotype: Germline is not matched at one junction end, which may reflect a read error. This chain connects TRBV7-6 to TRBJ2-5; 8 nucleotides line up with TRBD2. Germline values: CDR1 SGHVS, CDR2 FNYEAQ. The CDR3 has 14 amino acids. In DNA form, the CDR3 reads TGTGCCAGCAGCCAATGGGGACTAGAAGAGACCCAGTGCTTC. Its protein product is CASSQWGLEETQCF.

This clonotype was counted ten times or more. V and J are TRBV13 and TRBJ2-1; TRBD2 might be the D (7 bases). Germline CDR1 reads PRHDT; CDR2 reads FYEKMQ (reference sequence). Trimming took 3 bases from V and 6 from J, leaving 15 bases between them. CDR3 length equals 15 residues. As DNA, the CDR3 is TGTGCCAGCAGCTTTGAGGGGGGGGGTGGCAATGAGCAGTTCTTC. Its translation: CASSFEGGGGNEQFF.